A selection of T cell receptor beta chains follows, all from one sample in a study of blood T cells in healthy people across ages. TCRdb itself ran the 5' RACE reads through MiXCR, one entry per CDR3 protein. The repertoire consists of around 870,000 distinct CDR3 sequences, with about 28% occurring once and the leading ten covering 15% to 20%. The sequenced material came from blood. Receptors originate from an elderly woman in good health. The CDR3 runs from the conserved cysteine through the conserved F or W.

v_call,j_call,cdr3_aa
TRBV6-5,TRBJ2-7,CASSYRGQGLYEQYF
TRBV6-6,TRBJ2-1,CASSSFSAGAYNEQFF
TRBV6-2/TRBV6-3,TRBJ1-1,CASSYPPAKAFF
TRBV3-1,TRBJ2-7,CASSYRDRPLEQYF
TRBV9,TRBJ2-3,CASSSSWMGADTQYF
TRBV2,TRBJ2-7,CASSGRGDAYEQYF
TRBV3-1,TRBJ1-5,CASSQTKTGRYSNQPQHF
TRBV29-1,TRBJ1-2,CSASGTDYYGYTF
TRBV4-3,TRBJ1-6,CASSRKYTDSPLHF
TRBV11-2,TRBJ2-1,CASSLAPGEGEQFF
TRBV7-9,TRBJ1-1,CASSLQDEAFF
TRBV30,TRBJ1-5,CAWSVGNSNQPQHF
TRBV7-2,TRBJ2-3,CASSFSGLAGGPGNTQYF
TRBV12-3/TRBV12-4,TRBJ1-1,CASSLNHGRNTEAFF
TRBV7-2,TRBJ2-6,CASSRSGRSGANVLTF
TRBV11-2,TRBJ2-7,CASSSPGGGPPYEQYF
TRBV5-1,TRBJ1-4,CASTLTGVSYGEQLFF
TRBV5-1,TRBJ2-7,CASSSTGQGPNEQYF
TRBV5-1,TRBJ1-1,CASSKDSQNTEAFF
TRBV7-2,TRBJ2-2,CASSLVAGVTGELFF
TRBV27,TRBJ2-2,CASSLTPGQMAGELFF
TRBV20-1,TRBJ1-5,CSASRGTGDQPQHF
TRBV21-1,TRBJ2-1,CASPLAGINEQFF
TRBV27,TRBJ2-7,CATRKGTGSSYEQYF
TRBV30,TRBJ2-3,CAWSVQATDTQYF
TRBV7-2,TRBJ2-5,CASSPRGKAETQYF
TRBV7-9,TRBJ2-1,CASSLVPGQGGYNEQFF
TRBV20-1,TRBJ2-7,CSARGTSLYEQYF
TRBV5-1,TRBJ2-5,CASSLVGRGEQYF
TRBV7-2,TRBJ2-7,CASSLLTSGAADQYF
TRBV7-2,TRBJ1-1,CASSLGVGQAEAFF
TRBV29-1,TRBJ2-2,CSVEDGSHTGELFF
TRBV11-2,TRBJ2-1,CASSRPGGREQFF
TRBV7-2,TRBJ2-3,CASRGVTDTQYF
TRBV6-5,TRBJ2-7,CASKGQGRDYEQYF
TRBV7-2,TRBJ1-2,CASSTTGINYGYTF
TRBV4-3,TRBJ1-2,CASSENPGTPAGYGYTF
TRBV7-6,TRBJ2-5,CASSLKGETQYF
TRBV15,TRBJ2-4,CATSRDKSLSAINIQYF
TRBV6-5,TRBJ1-1,CASSDSVGMHSIAFF
TRBV4-1,TRBJ1-1,CASSQDWAFF